The present entry profiles one T cell receptor beta chain with its context. What it binds is unknown. This specimen belongs to a study of cytomegalovirus exposure and HLA in healthy donors. Study conclusions and caveats: Across HLA loci, a later analysis found differing TCR association rates, with DRB1 most and HLA-C fewest. Highly shared variants forming one cluster were likely a sequencing artifact.

This CDR3 region has 14 residues. Looked up from germline, CDR1 is KGHSH and CDR2 is LQKENI. V trimming: 6 bases; J trimming: 5 bases; junction bases outside the gene matches: 8. Primers included in the PCR were 60 Vbeta and 13 Jbeta primers. Assay used: immunoSEQ multiplex PCR; TCRdb lists only in-frame clones, some missing. In total, the table holds 150,000 to 250,000 clones. This chain connects TRBV18 to TRBJ1-1, with 8 bases identical to TRBD1. What was sequenced was PBMCs. The sequence was collected from a boy younger than 18 in good health and CMV-seronegative. The CDR3 reads CASSPGQGWTEAFF. CDR3 DNA: TGTGCCAGCTCCCCTGGACAGGGATGGACTGAAGCTTTCTTT.